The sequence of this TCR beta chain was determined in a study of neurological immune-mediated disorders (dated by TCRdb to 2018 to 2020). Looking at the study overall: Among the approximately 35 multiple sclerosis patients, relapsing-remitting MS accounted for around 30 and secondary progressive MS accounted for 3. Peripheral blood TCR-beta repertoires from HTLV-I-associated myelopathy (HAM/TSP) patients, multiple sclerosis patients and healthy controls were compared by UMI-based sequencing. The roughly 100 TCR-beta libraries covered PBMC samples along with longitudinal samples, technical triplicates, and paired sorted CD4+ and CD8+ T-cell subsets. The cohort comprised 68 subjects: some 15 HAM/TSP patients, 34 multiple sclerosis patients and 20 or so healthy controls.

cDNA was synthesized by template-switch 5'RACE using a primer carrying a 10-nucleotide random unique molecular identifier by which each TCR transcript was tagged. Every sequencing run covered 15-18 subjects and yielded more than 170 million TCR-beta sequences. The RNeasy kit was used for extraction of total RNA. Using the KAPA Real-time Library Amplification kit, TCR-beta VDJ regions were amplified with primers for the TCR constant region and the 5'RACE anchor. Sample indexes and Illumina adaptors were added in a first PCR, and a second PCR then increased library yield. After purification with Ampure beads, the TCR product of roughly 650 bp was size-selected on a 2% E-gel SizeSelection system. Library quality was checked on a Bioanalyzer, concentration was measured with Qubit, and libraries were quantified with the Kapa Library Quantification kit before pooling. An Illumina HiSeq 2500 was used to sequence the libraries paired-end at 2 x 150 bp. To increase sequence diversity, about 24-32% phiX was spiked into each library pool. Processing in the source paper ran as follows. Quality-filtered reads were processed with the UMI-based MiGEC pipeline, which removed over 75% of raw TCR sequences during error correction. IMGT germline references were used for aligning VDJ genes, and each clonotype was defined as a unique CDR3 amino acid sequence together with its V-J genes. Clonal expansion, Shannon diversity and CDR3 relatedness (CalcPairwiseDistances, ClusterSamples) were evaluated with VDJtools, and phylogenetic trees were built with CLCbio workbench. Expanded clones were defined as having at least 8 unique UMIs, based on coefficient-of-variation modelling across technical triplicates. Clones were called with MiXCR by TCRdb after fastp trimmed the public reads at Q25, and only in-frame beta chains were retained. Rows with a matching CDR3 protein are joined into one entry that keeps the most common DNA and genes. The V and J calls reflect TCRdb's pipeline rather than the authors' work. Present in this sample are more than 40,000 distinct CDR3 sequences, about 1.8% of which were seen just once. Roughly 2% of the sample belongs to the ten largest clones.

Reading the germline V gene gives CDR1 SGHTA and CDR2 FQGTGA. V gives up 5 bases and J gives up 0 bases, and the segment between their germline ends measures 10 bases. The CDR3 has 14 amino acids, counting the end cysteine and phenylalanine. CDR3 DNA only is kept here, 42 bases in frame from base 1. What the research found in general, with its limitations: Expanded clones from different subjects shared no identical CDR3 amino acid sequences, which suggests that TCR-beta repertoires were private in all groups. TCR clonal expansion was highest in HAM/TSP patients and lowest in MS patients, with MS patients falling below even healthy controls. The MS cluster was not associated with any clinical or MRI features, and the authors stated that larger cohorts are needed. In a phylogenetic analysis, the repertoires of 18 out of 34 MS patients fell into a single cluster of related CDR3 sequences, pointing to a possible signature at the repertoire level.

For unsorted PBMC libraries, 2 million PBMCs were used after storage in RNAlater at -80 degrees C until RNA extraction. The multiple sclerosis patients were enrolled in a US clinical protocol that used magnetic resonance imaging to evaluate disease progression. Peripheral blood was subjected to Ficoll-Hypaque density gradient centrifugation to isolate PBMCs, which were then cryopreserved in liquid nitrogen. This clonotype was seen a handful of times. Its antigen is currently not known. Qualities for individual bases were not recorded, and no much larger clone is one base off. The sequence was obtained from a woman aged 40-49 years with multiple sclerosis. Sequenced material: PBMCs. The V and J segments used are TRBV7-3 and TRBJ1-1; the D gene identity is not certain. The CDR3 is CASSRGGMNTEAFF. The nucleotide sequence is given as TGTGCCAGCAGCCGTGGTGGCATGAACACTGAAGCTTTCTTT.